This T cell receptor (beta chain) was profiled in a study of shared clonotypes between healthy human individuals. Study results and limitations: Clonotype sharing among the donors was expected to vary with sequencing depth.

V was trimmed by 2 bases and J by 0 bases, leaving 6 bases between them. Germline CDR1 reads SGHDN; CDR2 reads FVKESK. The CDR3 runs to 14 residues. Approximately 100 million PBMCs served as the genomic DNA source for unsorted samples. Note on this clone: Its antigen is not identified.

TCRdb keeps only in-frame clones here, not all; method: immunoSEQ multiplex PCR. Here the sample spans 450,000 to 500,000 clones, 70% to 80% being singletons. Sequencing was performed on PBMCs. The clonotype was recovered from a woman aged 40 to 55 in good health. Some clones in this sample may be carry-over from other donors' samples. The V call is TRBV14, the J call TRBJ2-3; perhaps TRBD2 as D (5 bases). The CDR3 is CASSQRGSTDTQYF. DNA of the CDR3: TGTGCCAGCAGCCAACGAGGGAGCACAGATACGCAGTATTTT.